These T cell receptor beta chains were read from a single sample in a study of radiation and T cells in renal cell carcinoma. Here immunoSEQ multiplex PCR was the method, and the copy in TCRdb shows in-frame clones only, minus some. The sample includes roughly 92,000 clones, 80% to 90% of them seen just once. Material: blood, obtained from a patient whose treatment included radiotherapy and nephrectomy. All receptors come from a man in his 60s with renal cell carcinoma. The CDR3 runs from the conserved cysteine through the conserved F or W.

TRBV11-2	CASSLQGANSPLHF
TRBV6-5	CASSRQGTTGELFF
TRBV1	CTKTGHSEQFF
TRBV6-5	CASSFDRQNTEAFF
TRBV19	CASRGTSGNYNEQFF
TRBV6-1	CASSDSREGEKLFF
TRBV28	CASKGFRLSRTDTQYF
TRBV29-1	CSVNSGPSNYNEQFF
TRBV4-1	CASSQDSASGAQQFF
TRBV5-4	CASSLALAGVQTTQYF
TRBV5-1	CASSLAGTGFGTGELFF
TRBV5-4	CAIHKEGTKNTGELFF
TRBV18	CASSPGGGGADYGYTF
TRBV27	CASSFWGDQPQHF
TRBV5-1	CASSLAGNYGYTF
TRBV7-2	CASSPRQGASVHTEAFF
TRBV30	CAWSGQETQYF
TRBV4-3	CASSQDGGGRGRTEAFF
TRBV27	CASSFSGGTDTQYF
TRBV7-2	CASSLLAGGEQYF
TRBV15	CATSSQGFPSNQPQHF
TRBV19	CASSMGLGGQLFF
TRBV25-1	CASSGTASEAFF
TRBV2	CASSLQGGPQHF
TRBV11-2	CASSLDWTLTGDGYTF
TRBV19	CASSFLQGSPGNTIYF